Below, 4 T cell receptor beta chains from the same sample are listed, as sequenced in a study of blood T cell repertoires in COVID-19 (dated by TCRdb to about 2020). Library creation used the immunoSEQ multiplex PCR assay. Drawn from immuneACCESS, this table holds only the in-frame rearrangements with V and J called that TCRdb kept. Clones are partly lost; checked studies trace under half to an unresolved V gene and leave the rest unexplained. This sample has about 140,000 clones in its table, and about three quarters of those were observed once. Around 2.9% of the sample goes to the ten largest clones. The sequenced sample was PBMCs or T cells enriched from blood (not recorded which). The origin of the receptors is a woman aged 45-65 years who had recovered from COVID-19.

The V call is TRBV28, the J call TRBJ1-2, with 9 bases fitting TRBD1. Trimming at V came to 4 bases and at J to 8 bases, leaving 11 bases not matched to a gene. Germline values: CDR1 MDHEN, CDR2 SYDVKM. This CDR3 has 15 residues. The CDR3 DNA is TGTGCCAGCAGTTCCCCGGGACAGGGACTTGGAGGCTACACCTTC. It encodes CASSSPGQGLGGYTF.

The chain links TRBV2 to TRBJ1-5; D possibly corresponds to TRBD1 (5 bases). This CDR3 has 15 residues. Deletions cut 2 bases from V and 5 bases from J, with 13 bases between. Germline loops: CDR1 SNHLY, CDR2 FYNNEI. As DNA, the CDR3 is TGTGCCAGCAGTGAAAGGTCGACAGCTGATCAGCCCCAGCATTTT. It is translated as CASSERSTADQPQHF.

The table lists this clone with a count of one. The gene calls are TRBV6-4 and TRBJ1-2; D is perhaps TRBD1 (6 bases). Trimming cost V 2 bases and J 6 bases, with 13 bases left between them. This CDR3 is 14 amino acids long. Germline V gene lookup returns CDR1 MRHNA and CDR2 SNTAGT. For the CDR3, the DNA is TGTGCCAGCAGTGACCGGGCAGGGGATAATGGCTACACCTTC. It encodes CASSDRAGDNGYTF.

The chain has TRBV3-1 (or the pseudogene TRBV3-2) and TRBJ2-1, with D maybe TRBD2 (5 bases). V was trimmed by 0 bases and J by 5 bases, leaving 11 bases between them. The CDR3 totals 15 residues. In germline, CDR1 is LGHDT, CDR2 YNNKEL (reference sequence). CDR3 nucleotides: TGTGCCAGCAGCCAAGATAGCGTGCTAAACAATGAGCAGTTCTTC. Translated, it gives CASSQDSVLNNEQFF.